These T cell receptor beta chains were read from a single sample in a study of OX40 agonist ivuxolimab in advanced cancers. Profiling relied on immunoSEQ multiplex PCR, and the TCRdb table lists in-frame clones only, not all of them. The data show 25,000 to 35,000 clones, with approximately 91% seen just once and over 9% held by the top ten. The sequences come from CD4+ or CD8+ T cells sorted from blood, collected in a trial of the OX40 agonist ivuxolimab. The receptors derive from an adult with an advanced solid tumor such as melanoma, head and neck, liver or kidney cancer. CDR3s include the opening cysteine and the closing phenylalanine or tryptophan. Fields, in order: CDR3 length, clone size, V gene, D gene, J gene, CDR3 DNA, CDR3 protein. The D gene is left open where the match is weak. The listing skips clone size in some rows; elsewhere it reads once, few, many or a size class.

len: 13
abundance: once
v_gene: TRBV4-1
d_gene: .
j_gene: TRBJ1-2
CDR3nt: TGCGCCAGCAGCCTGGGAAGGGGCAATGGCTACACCTTC
CDR3aa: CASSLGRGNGYTF

len: 14
abundance: .
v_gene: TRBV5-6
d_gene: .
j_gene: TRBJ2-7
CDR3nt: TGTGCCAGCAGCCCGAGGACTAACCGCTACGAGCAGTACTTC
CDR3aa: CASSPRTNRYEQYF

len: 15
abundance: .
v_gene: TRBV12-5
d_gene: .
j_gene: TRBJ1-5
CDR3nt: TGTGCTAGTGGTTTGGGACGCAAGGGGAATCAGCCCCAGCATTTT
CDR3aa: CASGLGRKGNQPQHF

len: 14
abundance: .
v_gene: TRBV28
d_gene: TRBD2
j_gene: TRBJ2-7
CDR3nt: TGTGCCAGCAGTTTAGCTAGCGGATCCTACGAGCAGTACTTC
CDR3aa: CASSLASGSYEQYF

len: 12
abundance: few
v_gene: TRBV6-5
d_gene: .
j_gene: TRBJ1-1
CDR3nt: TGTGCCAGCAGTCCGGGGTACACTGAAGCTTTCTTT
CDR3aa: CASSPGYTEAFF

len: 17
abundance: .
v_gene: TRBV21-1
d_gene: .
j_gene: TRBJ1-2
CDR3nt: TGTGCCAGCACCATTGGGGGGTCCCCCTCGATAACCTATGGCTACACCTTC
CDR3aa: CASTIGGSPSITYGYTF

len: 15
abundance: few
v_gene: TRBV19
d_gene: TRBD1
j_gene: TRBJ1-6
CDR3nt: TGTGCCAGTAGTATATGGGACAGAGGGGATTCACCCCTCCACTTT
CDR3aa: CASSIWDRGDSPLHF

len: 15
abundance: .
v_gene: TRBV9
d_gene: .
j_gene: TRBJ1-5
CDR3nt: TGTGCCAGCAGCGTAGGACAGAGCTTGGATCAGCCCCAGCATTTT
CDR3aa: CASSVGQSLDQPQHF

len: 14
abundance: once
v_gene: TRBV13
d_gene: .
j_gene: TRBJ2-2
CDR3nt: TGTGCCAGCAGCTTACTGGGGGACGCCGGGGAGCTGTTTTTT
CDR3aa: CASSLLGDAGELFF

len: 13
abundance: few
v_gene: TRBV27
d_gene: .
j_gene: TRBJ1-5
CDR3nt: TGTGCCAGCACTACGAGGCCCAATCAGCCCCAGCATTTT
CDR3aa: CASTTRPNQPQHF

len: 10
abundance: .
v_gene: TRBV29-1
d_gene: .
j_gene: TRBJ1-1
CDR3nt: TGCAGCGCAGATTGGGGGGGAGCTTTCTTT
CDR3aa: CSADWGGAFF

len: 11
abundance: .
v_gene: TRBV5-4
d_gene: .
j_gene: TRBJ2-7
CDR3nt: TGTGCCAGCAGCTTGGGGGGAGAGCAGTACTTC
CDR3aa: CASSLGGEQYF

len: 16
abundance: .
v_gene: TRBV13
d_gene: TRBD2
j_gene: TRBJ2-2
CDR3nt: TGTGCCAGCAGCTCGAGACTAGCGGGAGAGGCCGGGGAGCTGTTTTTT
CDR3aa: CASSSRLAGEAGELFF

len: 14
abundance: .
v_gene: TRBV10-3
d_gene: TRBD1
j_gene: TRBJ2-1
CDR3nt: TGTGCCAACCCTGAAAGGCAGGGGGCGAATGAGCAGTTCTTC
CDR3aa: CANPERQGANEQFF

len: 11
abundance: .
v_gene: TRBV6-1
d_gene: .
j_gene: TRBJ1-1
CDR3nt: TGTGCCAGCGGGGCCGGGGGAGAAGCTTTCTTT
CDR3aa: CASGAGGEAFF

len: 15
abundance: .
v_gene: TRBV19
d_gene: TRBD2
j_gene: TRBJ2-7
CDR3nt: TGTGCCAGTAGTATACGGCCAGCGGGAGTCCACGAGCAGTACTTC
CDR3aa: CASSIRPAGVHEQYF

len: 14
abundance: .
v_gene: TRBV28
d_gene: .
j_gene: TRBJ1-1
CDR3nt: TGTGCCAGCAGTTTATTGGCGGGGAACACTGAAGCTTTCTTT
CDR3aa: CASSLLAGNTEAFF

len: 17
abundance: once
v_gene: TRBV28
d_gene: TRBD2
j_gene: TRBJ2-3
CDR3nt: TGTGCCAGCAGACTTCCGGGACTAGCGGGAATTCAAGATACGCAGTATTTT
CDR3aa: CASRLPGLAGIQDTQYF

len: 15
abundance: .
v_gene: TRBV7-2
d_gene: TRBD1
j_gene: TRBJ2-7
CDR3nt: TGTGCCAGCAGCTTGGATACAGGGGCCCTCGCCGAGCAGTACTTC
CDR3aa: CASSLDTGALAEQYF

len: 17
abundance: .
v_gene: TRBV7-6
d_gene: TRBD2
j_gene: TRBJ2-1
CDR3nt: TGTGCCAGCAGCTTAGCGCAGGCGGGAGGCTTCAACAATGAGCAGTTCTTC
CDR3aa: CASSLAQAGGFNNEQFF

len: 15
abundance: .
v_gene: TRBV19
d_gene: .
j_gene: TRBJ2-6
CDR3nt: TGTGCCAGGCGGACAGAGATATCTGGGGCCAACGTCCTGACTTTC
CDR3aa: CARRTEISGANVLTF

len: 16
abundance: .
v_gene: TRBV28
d_gene: .
j_gene: TRBJ2-7
CDR3nt: TGTGCCAGCAGCCCCCCGAGTGGCGGACTCAACTACGAGCAGTACTTC
CDR3aa: CASSPPSGGLNYEQYF

len: 15
abundance: .
v_gene: TRBV6-5
d_gene: .
j_gene: TRBJ2-1
CDR3nt: TGTGCCAGCAGTGCAGGGTTGAGCTCCTACAATGAGCAGTTCTTC
CDR3aa: CASSAGLSSYNEQFF

len: 12
abundance: .
v_gene: TRBV30
d_gene: TRBD1
j_gene: TRBJ1-2
CDR3nt: TGTGCCTGGAGTGGGACAGGGGACGGCTACACCTTC
CDR3aa: CAWSGTGDGYTF

len: 13
abundance: .
v_gene: TRBV9
d_gene: .
j_gene: TRBJ1-6
CDR3nt: TGTGCCAGCAGCGTCGCAGGTAGTTCACCCCTCCACTTT
CDR3aa: CASSVAGSSPLHF

len: 14
abundance: .
v_gene: TRBV6-1
d_gene: .
j_gene: TRBJ1-3
CDR3nt: TGTGCCAGCAGTGAACAGGGCTCTGGAAACACCATATATTTT
CDR3aa: CASSEQGSGNTIYF

len: 13
abundance: .
v_gene: TRBV2
d_gene: .
j_gene: TRBJ2-3
CDR3nt: TGTGCCAGCAGTCCTCTCCAGGGTGATACGCAGTATTTT
CDR3aa: CASSPLQGDTQYF

len: 13
abundance: .
v_gene: TRBV2
d_gene: .
j_gene: TRBJ2-1
CDR3nt: TGTGCCAGCAGTGAGTGGCAGGGGAATGAGCAGTTCTTC
CDR3aa: CASSEWQGNEQFF

len: 14
abundance: .
v_gene: TRBV5-1
d_gene: .
j_gene: TRBJ2-7
CDR3nt: TGCGCCAGCAGCTGGGAGACGAGCTCCTACGAGCAGTACTTC
CDR3aa: CASSWETSSYEQYF

len: 19
abundance: .
v_gene: TRBV28
d_gene: TRBD2
j_gene: TRBJ2-1
CDR3nt: TGTGCCAGCAGTACTCCGGGACTAGGTCCCACGAGCTCCTACAATGAGCAGTTCTTC
CDR3aa: CASSTPGLGPTSSYNEQFF

len: 15
abundance: .
v_gene: TRBV9
d_gene: .
j_gene: TRBJ2-3
CDR3nt: TGTGCCAGCAGCGTAGTAGGAATAGCCGCGGATACGCAGTATTTT
CDR3aa: CASSVVGIAADTQYF

len: 15
abundance: .
v_gene: TRBV27
d_gene: .
j_gene: TRBJ2-1
CDR3nt: TGTGCCAGCAGTTTCACACCAACCTTGGGGAATGAGCAGTTCTTC
CDR3aa: CASSFTPTLGNEQFF

len: 12
abundance: .
v_gene: TRBV30
d_gene: .
j_gene: TRBJ1-3
CDR3nt: TGTGCCTGGAGTCCCGAGGGAAACACCATATATTTT
CDR3aa: CAWSPEGNTIYF

len: 15
abundance: .
v_gene: TRBV30
d_gene: TRBD1
j_gene: TRBJ1-4
CDR3nt: TGTGCCTGGAGTGGCCCGACAGGGGGTGGGGAAAAACTGTTTTTT
CDR3aa: CAWSGPTGGGEKLFF

len: 14
abundance: .
v_gene: TRBV6-5
d_gene: .
j_gene: TRBJ1-1
CDR3nt: TGTGCCAGCAATTTAGACAGCCTGAACACTGAAGCTTTCTTT
CDR3aa: CASNLDSLNTEAFF

len: 15
abundance: .
v_gene: TRBV7-8
d_gene: .
j_gene: TRBJ2-5
CDR3nt: TGTGCCAGCAGCCATATCCCAGAAGGGCAAGAGACCCAGTACTTC
CDR3aa: CASSHIPEGQETQYF

len: 16
abundance: .
v_gene: TRBV18
d_gene: .
j_gene: TRBJ1-3
CDR3nt: TGTGCCAGCTCACCACCTCCACCGAGCTCTGGAAACACCATATATTTT
CDR3aa: CASSPPPPSSGNTIYF

len: 14
abundance: .
v_gene: TRBV10-1
d_gene: .
j_gene: TRBJ2-3
CDR3nt: TGCGCCAGCAGTGAGGTGGGGTTCACAGATACGCAGTATTTT
CDR3aa: CASSEVGFTDTQYF

len: 16
abundance: .
v_gene: TRBV6-5
d_gene: .
j_gene: TRBJ2-7
CDR3nt: TGTGCCAGCAGTTACTCGGCCGGGGACACCTCCTACGAGCAGTACTTC
CDR3aa: CASSYSAGDTSYEQYF

len: 14
abundance: .
v_gene: TRBV28
d_gene: .
j_gene: TRBJ2-2
CDR3nt: TGTGCCATCCGGGACTTCAGGAACACCGGGGAGCTGTTTTTT
CDR3aa: CAIRDFRNTGELFF

len: 12
abundance: .
v_gene: TRBV7-6
d_gene: .
j_gene: TRBJ2-3
CDR3nt: TGTGCCAGCAGCCCCAGGGAAGATACGCAGTATTTT
CDR3aa: CASSPREDTQYF